Listed below are T cell receptor beta chains from one sample, sequenced in a study of STAT5B mutations in CD4+ large granular lymphocyte leukemia. Assay used: immunoSEQ multiplex PCR; TCRdb lists only in-frame clones, some missing. The sample includes 25,000 to 30,000 clones, 79% seen only once; the top ten take approximately 6.2%. The sample taken for sequencing was CD4+ T cells from blood buffy coats. These receptors were obtained from a human donor in good health. The CDR3 runs from the conserved cysteine through the conserved F or W. Each record gives: clone size, D gene, J gene, V gene, CDR3 DNA, CDR3 protein. The D gene is left open where the match is weak. The size field is filled for only some rows; it gives once, few, many or a size class.

clone size: .; D gene: .; J gene: TRBJ2-7; V gene: TRBV9; CDR3 DNA: TGTGCCAGCTCCTGGGGGGACACCGGCGAGCAGTACTTC; CDR3 protein: CASSWGDTGEQYF
clone size: few; D gene: .; J gene: TRBJ1-5; V gene: TRBV7-2; CDR3 DNA: TGTGCCAGCAGCTTAGATTTTCAGCCCCAGCATTTT; CDR3 protein: CASSLDFQPQHF
clone size: .; D gene: .; J gene: TRBJ2-6; V gene: TRBV19; CDR3 DNA: TGTGCCAGTAGTATCGCAGGACACTCTGGGGCCAACGTCCTGACTTTC; CDR3 protein: CASSIAGHSGANVLTF
clone size: few; D gene: TRBD1; J gene: TRBJ1-1; V gene: TRBV5-1; CDR3 DNA: TGCGCCAGCAGCCAACCCACAGGGGGCATCACTGAAGCTTTCTTT; CDR3 protein: CASSQPTGGITEAFF
clone size: .; D gene: TRBD1; J gene: TRBJ1-2; V gene: TRBV5-1; CDR3 DNA: TGCGCCAGCAACTCGGAAGGACAGGCGCACTATGGCTACACCTTC; CDR3 protein: CASNSEGQAHYGYTF
clone size: .; D gene: TRBD2; J gene: TRBJ2-2; V gene: TRBV19; CDR3 DNA: TGTGCCAGTAGCCTGGGACCCGGGACTAGCGGGGGCACCGGGGAGCTGTTTTTT; CDR3 protein: CASSLGPGTSGGTGELFF
clone size: .; D gene: TRBD1; J gene: TRBJ1-3; V gene: TRBV5-6; CDR3 DNA: TGTGCCAGCAGCTCCGCAGGGGGCGGAAACACCATATATTTT; CDR3 protein: CASSSAGGGNTIYF
clone size: .; D gene: TRBD1; J gene: TRBJ1-2; V gene: TRBV18; CDR3 DNA: TGTGCCAGCTCACCCACATTCGAGGGGGCTGACTATGGCTACACCTTC; CDR3 protein: CASSPTFEGADYGYTF
clone size: .; D gene: .; J gene: TRBJ2-3; V gene: TRBV10-2; CDR3 DNA: TGCGCCAGCAGGCTGGGGGGCACAGATACGCAGTATTTT; CDR3 protein: CASRLGGTDTQYF
clone size: .; D gene: .; J gene: TRBJ2-3; V gene: TRBV7-9; CDR3 DNA: TGTGCCAGCAGTATGGGGGGGGCGGTCACAGATACGCAGTATTTT; CDR3 protein: CASSMGGAVTDTQYF
clone size: .; D gene: TRBD2; J gene: TRBJ2-5; V gene: TRBV28; CDR3 DNA: TGTGCCAGCAGCCTTATCAGGACTAGCCCAGAGACCCAGTACTTC; CDR3 protein: CASSLIRTSPETQYF
clone size: .; D gene: .; J gene: TRBJ1-1; V gene: TRBV27; CDR3 DNA: TGTGCCAGCAGTTTTGATCCGGAATTGAACACTGAAGCTTTCTTT; CDR3 protein: CASSFDPELNTEAFF
clone size: few; D gene: .; J gene: TRBJ2-3; V gene: TRBV7-7; CDR3 DNA: TGTGCTAGCAGCTTAGGGGCGGGTCCCACAGATACGCAGTATTTT; CDR3 protein: CASSLGAGPTDTQYF
clone size: .; D gene: .; J gene: TRBJ1-1; V gene: TRBV9; CDR3 DNA: TGTGCCAGCAGCGTAGATCCACGGAACACTGAAGCTTTCTTT; CDR3 protein: CASSVDPRNTEAFF
clone size: .; D gene: TRBD2; J gene: TRBJ2-3; V gene: TRBV6-5; CDR3 DNA: TGTGCCAGCACCTTAGCGGGGGGGCCAGATACGCAGTATTTT; CDR3 protein: CASTLAGGPDTQYF
clone size: once; D gene: .; J gene: TRBJ2-3; V gene: TRBV6-5; CDR3 DNA: TGTGCCAGCAGGTCGAGTTACGCGCAGTATTTT; CDR3 protein: CASRSSYAQYF
clone size: .; D gene: TRBD2; J gene: TRBJ2-5; V gene: TRBV7-2; CDR3 DNA: TGTGCCAGCAGCTCATATAACCTAGCGGGAGGTGAGACCCAGTACTTC; CDR3 protein: CASSSYNLAGGETQYF
clone size: .; D gene: TRBD1; J gene: TRBJ2-1; V gene: TRBV5-1; CDR3 DNA: TGCGCCAGCAGCTCTGGACAGGGGCATCATGAGCAGTTCTTC; CDR3 protein: CASSSGQGHHEQFF
clone size: .; D gene: .; J gene: TRBJ2-5; V gene: TRBV7-2; CDR3 DNA: TGTGCCAGCAGCTTGGTCCGCGGGGTGGAGACCCAGTACTTC; CDR3 protein: CASSLVRGVETQYF
clone size: .; D gene: .; J gene: TRBJ2-4; V gene: TRBV7-2; CDR3 DNA: TGTGCCAGCAGCTCAGGGAGAGCCAAAAACATTCAGTACTTC; CDR3 protein: CASSSGRAKNIQYF
clone size: .; D gene: .; J gene: TRBJ1-2; V gene: TRBV28; CDR3 DNA: TGTGCCAGCAGTCTGGACACAGAAGCTTACACCTTC; CDR3 protein: CASSLDTEAYTF
clone size: .; D gene: TRBD1; J gene: TRBJ2-3; V gene: TRBV29-1; CDR3 DNA: TGCAGCGTCGAACGACAGGGCCATGATACGCAGTATTTT; CDR3 protein: CSVERQGHDTQYF
clone size: .; D gene: .; J gene: TRBJ2-7; V gene: TRBV4-3; CDR3 DNA: TGCGCCAGCAGCCAAGATTGGGGCGCCTCCTTTAGCGAGCAGTACTTC; CDR3 protein: CASSQDWGASFSEQYF
clone size: .; D gene: .; J gene: TRBJ2-6; V gene: TRBV19; CDR3 DNA: TGTGCCAGTAGTTCAACAGGCTACTCCTCTGGGGCCAACGTCCTGACTTTC; CDR3 protein: CASSSTGYSSGANVLTF
clone size: .; D gene: .; J gene: TRBJ1-5; V gene: TRBV10-3; CDR3 DNA: TGTGCCATCAGTGATGGTTCGGGTAAACAGCCCCAGCATTTT; CDR3 protein: CAISDGSGKQPQHF
clone size: .; D gene: .; J gene: TRBJ2-3; V gene: TRBV21-1; CDR3 DNA: TGTGCCAGCAGCAAAGGGGGACAGGGGGCCCTCGAAAGGGCAGGGGCTGGTACGCAGTATTTT; CDR3 protein: CASSKGGQGALERAGAGTQYF
clone size: .; D gene: .; J gene: TRBJ1-1; V gene: TRBV6-6; CDR3 DNA: TGTGCCAGCAGTTACTCGATGAGCATGGGAGGCACTGAAGCTTTCTTT; CDR3 protein: CASSYSMSMGGTEAFF
clone size: once; D gene: TRBD2; J gene: TRBJ2-1; V gene: TRBV9; CDR3 DNA: TGTGCCAGCAGCTTAAGCGGGACCGACAATGAGCAGTTCTTC; CDR3 protein: CASSLSGTDNEQFF
clone size: few; D gene: .; J gene: TRBJ1-5; V gene: TRBV2; CDR3 DNA: TGTGCCAGCAGTGTAGAGGGAGTTGGGCCCCAGCATTTT; CDR3 protein: CASSVEGVGPQHF
clone size: medium-sized; D gene: .; J gene: TRBJ2-7; V gene: TRBV6-6; CDR3 DNA: TGTGCCAGCAGTTATCGCAGGGGTTACGAGCAGTACTTC; CDR3 protein: CASSYRRGYEQYF
clone size: .; D gene: .; J gene: TRBJ1-1; V gene: TRBV4-1; CDR3 DNA: TGCGCCAGCAGCCAAGTTCGACTGAACACTGAAGCTTTCTTT; CDR3 protein: CASSQVRLNTEAFF
clone size: .; D gene: TRBD1; J gene: TRBJ1-1; V gene: TRBV6-1; CDR3 DNA: TGTGCCAGCACCTACAGGGGGCGTAACACTGAAGCTTTCTTT; CDR3 protein: CASTYRGRNTEAFF
clone size: once; D gene: .; J gene: TRBJ1-1; V gene: TRBV18; CDR3 DNA: TGTGCCAGCTCACCACAATGGGGCACTGAAGCTTTCTTT; CDR3 protein: CASSPQWGTEAFF
clone size: .; D gene: .; J gene: TRBJ1-6; V gene: TRBV20-1; CDR3 DNA: TGCAGTGCTAGCTGGGGGGAGTCCCTCCACTTT; CDR3 protein: CSASWGESLHF
clone size: .; D gene: TRBD1; J gene: TRBJ1-5; V gene: TRBV6-5; CDR3 DNA: TGTGCCAGCAGATCCGGACAGGTGAACAATCAGCCCCAGCATTTT; CDR3 protein: CASRSGQVNNQPQHF
clone size: few; D gene: .; J gene: TRBJ1-2; V gene: TRBV7-9; CDR3 DNA: TGTGCCAGCAGCTTAGAGGCTAACTATGGCTACACCTTC; CDR3 protein: CASSLEANYGYTF
clone size: .; D gene: .; J gene: TRBJ1-1; V gene: TRBV19; CDR3 DNA: TGTGCCAGTAGTAGTAGGCAAGAAGCTTTCTTT; CDR3 protein: CASSSRQEAFF
clone size: few; D gene: .; J gene: TRBJ1-5; V gene: TRBV6-5; CDR3 DNA: TGTGCCAGCCCGCTGGCGAACTATCAGCCCCAGCATTTT; CDR3 protein: CASPLANYQPQHF
clone size: .; D gene: .; J gene: TRBJ1-1; V gene: TRBV6-1; CDR3 DNA: TGTGCCAGCAGTGAGAGGGGTGGGTTGAACACTGAAGCTTTCTTT; CDR3 protein: CASSERGGLNTEAFF
clone size: .; D gene: .; J gene: TRBJ1-1; V gene: TRBV14; CDR3 DNA: TGTGCCAGCAGCCAAAACCCTTCCCGGGCCACTGAAGCTTTCTTT; CDR3 protein: CASSQNPSRATEAFF
clone size: .; D gene: .; J gene: TRBJ1-1; V gene: TRBV29-1; CDR3 DNA: TGCAGCGCCCGGGCAGCCAACACTGAAGCTTTCTTT; CDR3 protein: CSARAANTEAFF
clone size: .; D gene: .; J gene: TRBJ2-1; V gene: TRBV5-1; CDR3 DNA: TGCGCCAGCAGCCTTGGCCCCAACAATGAGCAGTTCTTC; CDR3 protein: CASSLGPNNEQFF
clone size: .; D gene: TRBD1; J gene: TRBJ1-3; V gene: TRBV7-8; CDR3 DNA: TGTGCCAGCAGCCCCCTTCGGACAGGGGGAGATGGAAACACCATATATTTT; CDR3 protein: CASSPLRTGGDGNTIYF
clone size: .; D gene: .; J gene: TRBJ1-5; V gene: TRBV19; CDR3 DNA: TGTGCCAGTAGTATAGGAGGGGGTGATCAGCCCCAGCATTTT; CDR3 protein: CASSIGGGDQPQHF
clone size: .; D gene: .; J gene: TRBJ1-2; V gene: TRBV6-6; CDR3 DNA: TGTGCCAGCAGTTCGAGGACAGAGATCTATGGCTACACCTTC; CDR3 protein: CASSSRTEIYGYTF
clone size: .; D gene: .; J gene: TRBJ2-5; V gene: TRBV7-2; CDR3 DNA: TGTGCCAGCAGCTCCACCACCTTGTCCGGGGAGACCCAGTACTTC; CDR3 protein: CASSSTTLSGETQYF
clone size: .; D gene: .; J gene: TRBJ1-2; V gene: TRBV20-1; CDR3 DNA: TGCAGTGCTAGTTCGCTCAATGGCTACACCTTC; CDR3 protein: CSASSLNGYTF
clone size: .; D gene: TRBD1; J gene: TRBJ1-1; V gene: TRBV2; CDR3 DNA: TGTGCCAGCAGTGACGACAGGGAGGCTTTCTTT; CDR3 protein: CASSDDREAFF
clone size: large; D gene: .; J gene: TRBJ1-1; V gene: TRBV5-1; CDR3 DNA: TGCGCCAGCAGCGTCACACAGGGCCTAAACACTGAAGCTTTCTTT; CDR3 protein: CASSVTQGLNTEAFF
clone size: once; D gene: .; J gene: TRBJ2-3; V gene: TRBV11-2; CDR3 DNA: TGTGCCAGCAGCCCGAAACCCCTCGGGGGGCCCCCTAGCACAGATACGCAGTATTTT; CDR3 protein: CASSPKPLGGPPSTDTQYF
clone size: .; D gene: .; J gene: TRBJ1-3; V gene: TRBV6-1; CDR3 DNA: TGTGCCAGCAGTGAAGATTGGGAAGGAAACACCATATATTTT; CDR3 protein: CASSEDWEGNTIYF
clone size: .; D gene: .; J gene: TRBJ1-4; V gene: TRBV4-1; CDR3 DNA: TGCGCCAGCAGCCTCCGAGGGACCGTTCGTAATGAAAAACTGTTTTTT; CDR3 protein: CASSLRGTVRNEKLFF
clone size: once; D gene: .; J gene: TRBJ1-3; V gene: TRBV6-1; CDR3 DNA: TGTGCCAGCAGTGGGGAACCGCTGCTCTCTGGAAACACCATATATTTT; CDR3 protein: CASSGEPLLSGNTIYF
clone size: .; D gene: .; J gene: TRBJ2-7; V gene: TRBV5-1; CDR3 DNA: TGCGCCAGCAGCTTGACGACAGGAACCTACGAGCAGTACTTC; CDR3 protein: CASSLTTGTYEQYF
clone size: .; D gene: .; J gene: TRBJ2-3; V gene: TRBV6-6; CDR3 DNA: TGTGCCAGCAGCCAGGACGGGGTCAGCACAGATACGCAGTATTTT; CDR3 protein: CASSQDGVSTDTQYF
clone size: once; D gene: .; J gene: TRBJ1-3; V gene: TRBV28; CDR3 DNA: TGTGCCAGCAAGACAGACCTCTCTGGAAACACCATATATTTT; CDR3 protein: CASKTDLSGNTIYF
clone size: .; D gene: .; J gene: TRBJ2-5; V gene: TRBV7-8; CDR3 DNA: TGTGCCAGCAGCCTAGCGCCCCAGGGGTATACCCAGTACTTC; CDR3 protein: CASSLAPQGYTQYF
clone size: .; D gene: TRBD1; J gene: TRBJ2-5; V gene: TRBV7-6; CDR3 DNA: TGTGCCAGCAGCCTAGGGACAGGGAGACCTCAAGAGACCCAGTACTTC; CDR3 protein: CASSLGTGRPQETQYF